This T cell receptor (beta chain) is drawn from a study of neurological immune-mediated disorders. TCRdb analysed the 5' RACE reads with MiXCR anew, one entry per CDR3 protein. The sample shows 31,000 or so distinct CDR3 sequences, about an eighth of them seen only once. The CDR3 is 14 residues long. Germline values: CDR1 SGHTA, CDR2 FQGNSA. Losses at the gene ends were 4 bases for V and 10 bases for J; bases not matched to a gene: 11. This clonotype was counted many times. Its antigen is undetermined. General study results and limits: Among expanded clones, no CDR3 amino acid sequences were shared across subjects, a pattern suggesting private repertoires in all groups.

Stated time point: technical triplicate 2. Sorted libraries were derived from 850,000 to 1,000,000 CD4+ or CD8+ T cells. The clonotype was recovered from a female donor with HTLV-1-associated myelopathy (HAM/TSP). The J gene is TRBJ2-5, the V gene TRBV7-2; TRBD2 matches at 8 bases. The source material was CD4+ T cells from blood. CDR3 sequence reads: CASSSSGGQGGQYF. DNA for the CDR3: TGTGCCAGCAGCTCGAGCGGGGGTCAAGGGGGCCAGTACTTC.